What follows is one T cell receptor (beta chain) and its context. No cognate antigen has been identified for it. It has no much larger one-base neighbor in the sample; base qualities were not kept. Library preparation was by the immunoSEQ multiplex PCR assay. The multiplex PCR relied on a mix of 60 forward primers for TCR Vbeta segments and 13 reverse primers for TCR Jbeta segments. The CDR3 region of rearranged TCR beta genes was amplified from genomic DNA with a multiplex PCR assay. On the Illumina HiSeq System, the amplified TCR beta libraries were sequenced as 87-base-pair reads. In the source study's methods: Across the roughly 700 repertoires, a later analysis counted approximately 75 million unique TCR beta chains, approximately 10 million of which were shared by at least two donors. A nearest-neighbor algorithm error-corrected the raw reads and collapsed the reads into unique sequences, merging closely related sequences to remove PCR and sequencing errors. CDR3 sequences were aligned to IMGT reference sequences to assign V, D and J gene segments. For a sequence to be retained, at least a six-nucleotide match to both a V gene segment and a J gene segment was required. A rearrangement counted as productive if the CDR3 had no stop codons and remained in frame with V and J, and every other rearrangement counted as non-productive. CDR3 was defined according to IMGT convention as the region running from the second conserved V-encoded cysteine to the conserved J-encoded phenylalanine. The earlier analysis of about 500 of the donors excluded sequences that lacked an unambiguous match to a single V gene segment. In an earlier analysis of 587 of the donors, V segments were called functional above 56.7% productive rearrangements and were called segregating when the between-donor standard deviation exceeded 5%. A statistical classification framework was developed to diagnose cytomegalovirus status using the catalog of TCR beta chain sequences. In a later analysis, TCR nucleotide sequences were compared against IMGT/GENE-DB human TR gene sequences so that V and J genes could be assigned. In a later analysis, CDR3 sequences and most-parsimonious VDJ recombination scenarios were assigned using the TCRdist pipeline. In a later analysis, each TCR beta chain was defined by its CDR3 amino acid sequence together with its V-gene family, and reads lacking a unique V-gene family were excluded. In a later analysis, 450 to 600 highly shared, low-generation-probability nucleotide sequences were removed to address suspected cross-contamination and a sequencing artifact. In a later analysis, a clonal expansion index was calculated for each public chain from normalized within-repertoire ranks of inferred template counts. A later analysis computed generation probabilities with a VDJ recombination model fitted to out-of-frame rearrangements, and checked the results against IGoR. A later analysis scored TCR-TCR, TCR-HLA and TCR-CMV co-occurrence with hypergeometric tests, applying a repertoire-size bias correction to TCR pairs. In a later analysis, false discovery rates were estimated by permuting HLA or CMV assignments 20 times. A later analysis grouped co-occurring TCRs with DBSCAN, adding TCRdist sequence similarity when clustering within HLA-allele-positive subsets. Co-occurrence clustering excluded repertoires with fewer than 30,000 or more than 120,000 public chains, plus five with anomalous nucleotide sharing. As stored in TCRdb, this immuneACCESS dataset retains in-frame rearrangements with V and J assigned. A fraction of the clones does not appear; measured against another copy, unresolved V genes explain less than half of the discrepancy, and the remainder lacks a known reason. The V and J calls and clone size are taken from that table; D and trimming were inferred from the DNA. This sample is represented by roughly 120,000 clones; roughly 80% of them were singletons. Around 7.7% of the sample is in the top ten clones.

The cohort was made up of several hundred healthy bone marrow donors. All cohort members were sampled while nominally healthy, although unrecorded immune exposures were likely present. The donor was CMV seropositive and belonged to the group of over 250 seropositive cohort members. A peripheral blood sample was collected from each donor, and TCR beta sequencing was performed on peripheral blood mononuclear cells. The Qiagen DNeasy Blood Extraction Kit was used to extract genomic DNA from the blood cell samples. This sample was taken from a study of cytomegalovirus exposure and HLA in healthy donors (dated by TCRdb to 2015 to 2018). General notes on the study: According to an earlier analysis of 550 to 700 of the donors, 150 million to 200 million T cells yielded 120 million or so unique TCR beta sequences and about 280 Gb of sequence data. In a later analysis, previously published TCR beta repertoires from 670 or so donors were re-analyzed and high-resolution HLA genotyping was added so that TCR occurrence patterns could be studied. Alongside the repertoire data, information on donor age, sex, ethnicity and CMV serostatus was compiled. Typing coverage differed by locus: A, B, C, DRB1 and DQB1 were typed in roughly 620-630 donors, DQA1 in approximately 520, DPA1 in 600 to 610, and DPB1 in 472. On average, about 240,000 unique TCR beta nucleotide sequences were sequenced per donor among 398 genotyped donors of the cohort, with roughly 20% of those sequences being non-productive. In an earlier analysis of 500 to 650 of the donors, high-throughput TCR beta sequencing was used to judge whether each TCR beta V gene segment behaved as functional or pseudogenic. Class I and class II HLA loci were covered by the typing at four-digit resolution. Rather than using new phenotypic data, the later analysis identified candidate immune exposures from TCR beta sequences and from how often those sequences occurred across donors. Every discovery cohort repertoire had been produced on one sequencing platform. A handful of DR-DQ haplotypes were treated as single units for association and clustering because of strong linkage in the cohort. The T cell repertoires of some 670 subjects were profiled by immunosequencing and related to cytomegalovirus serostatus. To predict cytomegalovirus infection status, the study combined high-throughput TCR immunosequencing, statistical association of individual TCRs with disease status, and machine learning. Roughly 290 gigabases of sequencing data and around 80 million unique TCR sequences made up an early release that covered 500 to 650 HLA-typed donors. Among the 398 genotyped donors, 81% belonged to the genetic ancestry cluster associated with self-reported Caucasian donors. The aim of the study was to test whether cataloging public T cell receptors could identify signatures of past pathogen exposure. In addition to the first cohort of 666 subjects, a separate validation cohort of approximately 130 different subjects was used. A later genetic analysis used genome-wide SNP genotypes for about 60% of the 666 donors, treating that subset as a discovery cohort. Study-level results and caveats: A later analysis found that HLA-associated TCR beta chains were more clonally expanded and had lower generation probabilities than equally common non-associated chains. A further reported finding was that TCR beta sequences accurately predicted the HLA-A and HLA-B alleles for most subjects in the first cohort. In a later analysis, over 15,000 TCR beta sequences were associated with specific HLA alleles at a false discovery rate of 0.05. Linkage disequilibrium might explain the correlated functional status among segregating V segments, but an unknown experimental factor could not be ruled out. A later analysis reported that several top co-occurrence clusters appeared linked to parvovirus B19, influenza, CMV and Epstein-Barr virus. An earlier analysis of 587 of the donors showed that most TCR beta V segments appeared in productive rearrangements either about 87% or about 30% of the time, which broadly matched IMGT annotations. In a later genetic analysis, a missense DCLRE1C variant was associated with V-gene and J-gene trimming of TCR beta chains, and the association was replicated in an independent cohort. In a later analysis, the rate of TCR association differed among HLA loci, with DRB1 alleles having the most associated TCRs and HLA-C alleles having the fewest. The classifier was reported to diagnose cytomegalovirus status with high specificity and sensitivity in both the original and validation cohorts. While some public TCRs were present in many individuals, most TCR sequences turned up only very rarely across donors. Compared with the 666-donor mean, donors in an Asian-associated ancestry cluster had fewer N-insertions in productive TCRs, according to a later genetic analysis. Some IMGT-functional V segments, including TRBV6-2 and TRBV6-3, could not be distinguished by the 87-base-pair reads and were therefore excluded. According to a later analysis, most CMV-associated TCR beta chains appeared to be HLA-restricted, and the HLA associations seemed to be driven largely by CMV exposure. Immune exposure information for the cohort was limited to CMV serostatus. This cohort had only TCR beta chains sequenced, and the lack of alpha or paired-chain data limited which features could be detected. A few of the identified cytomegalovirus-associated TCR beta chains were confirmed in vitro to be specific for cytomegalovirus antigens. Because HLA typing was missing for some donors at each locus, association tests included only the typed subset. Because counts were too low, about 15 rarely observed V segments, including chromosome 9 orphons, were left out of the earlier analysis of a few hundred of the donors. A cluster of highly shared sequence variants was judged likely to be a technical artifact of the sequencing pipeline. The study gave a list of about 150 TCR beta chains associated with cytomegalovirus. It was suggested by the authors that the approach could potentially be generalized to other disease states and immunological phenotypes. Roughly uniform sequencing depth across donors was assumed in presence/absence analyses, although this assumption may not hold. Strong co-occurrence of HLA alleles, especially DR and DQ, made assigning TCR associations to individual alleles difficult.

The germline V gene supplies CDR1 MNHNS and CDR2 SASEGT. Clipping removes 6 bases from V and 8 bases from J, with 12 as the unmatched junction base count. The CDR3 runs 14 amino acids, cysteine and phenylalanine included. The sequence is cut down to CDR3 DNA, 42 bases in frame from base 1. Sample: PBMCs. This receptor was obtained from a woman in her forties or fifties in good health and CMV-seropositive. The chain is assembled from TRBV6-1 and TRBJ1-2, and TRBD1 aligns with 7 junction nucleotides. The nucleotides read TGTGCCAGCAGAACAGGGGATGGCATGGGGGGCTACACCTTC. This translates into CASRTGDGMGGYTF.